This T cell receptor (beta chain) was sequenced during a study of OX40 agonist ivuxolimab in advanced cancers. Background on the whole study: Ivuxolimab was a fully human IgG2 agonistic monoclonal antibody targeting the costimulatory receptor OX40 (CD134). In the dose-escalation cohort, around four fifths of patients were male, and the mean age was roughly 60 years, with a range of about 20 to 79. The monotherapy dose-escalation portion (N ≈ 50 patients) of the phase I ivuxolimab trial is reported in the paper. Partial responses occurred in three dose-escalation patients, of whom one had hepatocellular carcinoma and two had cutaneous melanoma. Intravenous ivuxolimab was administered to patients every 2 weeks at six dose levels: 0.01, 0.1, 0.3, 1.5, 3 and 10 mg/kg. The purpose of peripheral TCRbeta sequencing was to test whether ivuxolimab changed TCR sequence diversity and led to clonal T-cell expansion. Among the roughly 50 dose-escalation patients, some 20 had hepatocellular carcinoma, approximately 15 melanoma, 9 renal cell carcinoma and 9 head and neck cancer. Patients were allowed to have had prior anti-PD-1, anti-PD-L1 or anti-CTLA-4 therapy, and around 41% of the dose-escalation patients had previously received checkpoint inhibitors. Points the paper makes about the study in general: The antigen specificity of the peripheral T cells that underwent clonal expansion was not determined. After ivuxolimab, expanded clones were on average more numerous among CD8+ T cells than among CD4+ T cells. At doses of 0.1 to 3.0 mg/kg, clonal expansion of both CD4+ and CD8+ T cells in blood was seen between baseline and week 6. Low levels of normalized T-cell clonal expansion were also shown by some nonresponding patients. Partial responders in the 0.1-3.0 mg/kg groups had among the lowest normalized peripheral clonal expansion, especially among CD8+ T cells.

With regard to this clone: The antigen it recognizes is unknown. No base quality values were provided; no much bigger clone lies one nucleotide off.

Patients with a history of autoimmune disease or receiving systemic immunosuppression were excluded from the trial. Peripheral blood for TCR sequencing was drawn from every dose cohort at baseline, at cycle 4 day 1 and at cycle 7 day 1. Samples came from an open-label, multicenter, first-in-human phase I dose-escalation trial of ivuxolimab. Adults with locally advanced or metastatic melanoma, renal cell carcinoma, hepatocellular carcinoma or head and neck squamous cell carcinoma were enrolled in the trial. Before TCR sequencing, CD4+ and CD8+ T cells were separately sorted from peripheral blood. V is pruned by 4 bases and J by 2 bases, leaving 6 bases of the junction without a gene match. The CDR3, cysteine through phenylalanine, is 15 amino acids long. The kept DNA is CDR3 alone, 45 bases in frame from the first base. Based on the germline V gene, the CDR1 and CDR2 sequences are MNHEY and SVGAGI.

To sequence the TCRbeta CDR3 region, genomic DNA was isolated from the sorted cells. TCRbeta CDR3 regions were sequenced using the immunoSEQ Assay. As stored in TCRdb, this immuneACCESS dataset retains in-frame rearrangements with V and J assigned. A fraction of the clones does not appear; measured against another copy, unresolved V genes explain less than half of the discrepancy, and the remainder lacks a known reason. This sample has more than 75,000 clones in its table, and about 91% of those were observed once. The ten largest account for 0.3% to 0.45% of the sample. This receptor was identified in an adult with an advanced solid tumor such as melanoma, head and neck, liver or kidney cancer. The material was CD4+ or CD8+ T cells sorted from blood, obtained in a trial of the OX40 agonist ivuxolimab. The rearranged chain carries TRBV6-5 and TRBJ2-7; 9 bases in the junction line up with TRBD2. The nucleotide sequence reads as follows: TGTGCCAGCAGTTCGGGACTAGCCTTAACCTACGAGCAGTACTTC. Its product reads: CASSSGLALTYEQYF.